Listed below are T cell receptor beta chains from one sample, sequenced in a study of T cells in Graves' hyperthyroidism and ophthalmopathy. From the multiplex PCR reads, TCRdb called clonotypes with MiXCR, one entry per CDR3 protein. The table lists approximately 600,000 distinct CDR3 sequences, 20% of them singletons, with around a third in the top ten. The sample consisted of blood. The source is a man in his thirties or forties with Graves' ophthalmopathy. Both conserved end residues are part of each CDR3. A D gene is named only where the DNA matches it firmly. Clone size, where shown, is once, few, many, or a class for clones that have expanded.

TRBD2	TRBV6-1	many	TRBJ2-7	CASSLAGGVYEQYF	TGTGCCAGCAGTTTAGCGGGAGGTGTCTACGAGCAGTACTTC
-	TRBV27	many	TRBJ2-1	CASSSGNEQFF	TGCGCCAGCAGCTCAGGTAATGAGCAGTTCTTC
TRBD2	TRBV24-1	-	TRBJ2-1	CATSGLPVAGAGDEQFF	TGTGCCACCAGTGGCCTACCCGTAGCGGGAGCGGGCGATGAGCAGTTCTTC
-	TRBV12-3/TRBV12-4	-	TRBJ2-6	CASSSGSAGANVLTF	TGTGCCAGCAGTTCAGGGAGCGCTGGGGCCAACGTCCTGACTTTC
-	TRBV7-9	few	TRBJ2-3	CASSLTGLGDTQYF	TGTGCCAGCAGCTTAACCGGACTTGGGGATACGCAGTATTTT
-	TRBV7-9	-	TRBJ2-7	CASSSNTGTYEQYF	TGTGCCAGCAGCTCGAATACAGGGACCTACGAGCAGTACTTC
TRBD1	TRBV6-2/TRBV6-3	-	TRBJ2-7	CASSYSKTGQGPYEQYF	TGTGCCAGCAGTTACTCGAAAACGGGACAGGGGCCCTACGAGCAGTACTTC
-	TRBV6-1	once	TRBJ2-7	CASSEPEQYF	TGTGCCAGCAGTGAGCCCGAGCAGTACTTC
-	TRBV27	-	TRBJ2-3	CASSFRVTDTQYF	TGTGCCAGCAGTTTTCGGGTCACAGATACGCAGTATTTT
TRBD1	TRBV5-1	few	TRBJ2-5	CASSLLDRSDGAQYF	TGCGCCAGCAGCTTGCTGGACAGGTCTGATGGAGCCCAGTACTTC
-	TRBV7-2	many	TRBJ2-7	CASSLEVGVQEQYF	TGTGCCAGCAGCTTAGAGGTGGGCGTACAGGAGCAGTACTTC
TRBD1	TRBV7-3	-	TRBJ1-1	CASSPTGQGRAFF	TGTGCCAGCAGCCCAACGGGACAGGGGAGAGCTTTCTTT
-	TRBV24-1	-	TRBJ1-1	CATRKNRAEAFF	TGTGCCACCAGAAAAAACAGGGCTGAAGCTTTCTTT
-	TRBV5-1	-	TRBJ1-2	CASSKSADGYTF	TGCGCCAGCAGCAAGAGTGCTGATGGCTACACCTTC
TRBD2	TRBV9	-	TRBJ2-5	CASSASGRAYQETQYF	TGTGCCAGCAGCGCTAGCGGGAGGGCGTACCAAGAGACCCAGTACTTC
TRBD1	TRBV29-1	few	TRBJ2-5	CSVEGRGQGEKKTQYF	TGCAGCGTTGAGGGTCGGGGACAGGGGGAAAAGAAGACCCAGTACTTC
-	TRBV28	-	TRBJ2-1	CASSSLAPSYNEQFF	TGTGCCAGCAGTTCTCTAGCGCCCTCCTACAATGAGCAGTTCTTC
TRBD1	TRBV18	many	TRBJ1-1	CASSPGQGRTEAFF	TGTGCCAGCTCACCAGGACAGGGTCGCACTGAAGCTTTCTTT
-	TRBV10-2	few	TRBJ2-7	CASSDYPSEQYF	TGCGCCAGCAGTGACTACCCTAGCGAGCAGTACTTC
-	TRBV7-2	many	TRBJ2-5	CASSLGPLFSGAPQETQYF	TGTGCCAGCAGCTTAGGTCCGCTGTTTAGCGGAGCGCCCCAAGAGACCCAGTACTTC
TRBD2	TRBV10-3	-	TRBJ2-1	CAISESGTSGSIQFF	TGTGCCATCAGTGAGTCCGGGACTAGCGGGAGTATTCAGTTCTTC
TRBD1	TRBV5-5	few	TRBJ2-7	CASSSTGDSSYEQYF	TGTGCCAGCAGCTCGACAGGGGACAGCTCCTACGAGCAGTACTTC
-	TRBV18	many	TRBJ2-7	CASSPRDFSYEQYF	TGTGCCAGCTCACCACGGGACTTCTCCTACGAGCAGTACTTC
TRBD2	TRBV11-2	few	TRBJ2-5	CASRGGLLAGLETQYF	TGTGCCAGCAGGGGGGGGCTACTAGCGGGATTAGAGACCCAGTACTTC
TRBD2	TRBV12-3/TRBV12-4	many	TRBJ2-5	CASSTGTSGFQETQYF	TGTGCCAGCAGTACCGGGACTAGCGGGTTTCAAGAGACCCAGTACTTC
TRBD2	TRBV27	many	TRBJ2-1	CASSNLAGGRDEQFF	TGTGCCAGCAGCAATCTAGCGGGAGGGAGGGATGAGCAGTTCTTC
TRBD1	TRBV4-3	-	TRBJ2-1	CASSQDSWTGNNEQFF	TGCGCCAGCAGCCAAGATTCGTGGACAGGGAACAATGAGCAGTTCTTC
-	TRBV19	-	TRBJ1-5	CASSIRGVNQPQHF	TGTGCCAGTAGTATCCGGGGAGTCAATCAGCCCCAGCATTTT
-	TRBV28	many	TRBJ1-2	CASSDQSNYGYTF	TGTGCCAGCAGTGACCAGTCTAACTATGGCTACACCTTC
TRBD1	TRBV27	-	TRBJ2-1	CASSAGTVGNEQFF	TGTGCCAGCAGTGCCGGGACAGTGGGCAATGAGCAGTTCTTC
-	TRBV3-1	many	TRBJ2-3	CASSHSGSTDTQYF	TGTGCCAGCAGCCATTCCGGGAGCACAGATACGCAGTATTTT
TRBD2	TRBV7-9	-	TRBJ2-7	CASSPLLAGDSYEQYF	TGTGCCAGCAGCCCCCTACTAGCGGGAGATTCCTACGAGCAGTACTTC
TRBD1	TRBV5-1	-	TRBJ1-3	CASSLARGPGNTIYF	TGCGCCAGCAGCTTGGCCAGGGGGCCTGGAAACACCATATATTTT
TRBD1	TRBV11-2	-	TRBJ2-7	CASSLAQGVISYEQYF	TGTGCCAGCAGCTTAGCACAGGGGGTTATTTCGTACGAGCAGTACTTC
-	TRBV7-3	-	TRBJ2-3	CARPVPTDTQYF	TGTGCCAGACCGGTGCCCACAGATACGCAGTATTTT
-	TRBV2	few	TRBJ1-1	CASSVRTEAFF	TGTGCCAGCAGTGTACGTACTGAAGCTTTCTTT
-	TRBV6-4	-	TRBJ1-1	CASSGHWGRNTEAFF	TGTGCCAGCAGCGGACATTGGGGTAGGAACACTGAAGCTTTCTTT
-	TRBV9	-	TRBJ2-5	CASSVGVREETQYF	TGTGCCAGCAGCGTAGGAGTCAGGGAAGAGACCCAGTACTTC
-	TRBV12-3/TRBV12-4	-	TRBJ1-1	CASTEGVVDTEAFF	TGTGCCAGCACCGAAGGAGTAGTAGACACTGAAGCTTTCTTT
TRBD2	TRBV7-9	-	TRBJ2-1	CASSLERGWGRDEQFF	TGTGCCAGCAGCTTAGAGCGGGGGTGGGGTAGGGATGAGCAGTTCTTC
TRBD1	TRBV28	few	TRBJ2-7	CASRGQGKGYEQYF	TGTGCCAGCAGGGGACAGGGAAAAGGGTACGAGCAGTACTTC
TRBD2	TRBV20-1	few	TRBJ2-7	CSAIPTSVAYEQYF	TGCAGTGCTATCCCGACTAGCGTCGCCTACGAGCAGTACTTC
-	TRBV6-5	-	TRBJ1-4	CASSLQGRGKLFF	TGTGCCAGCAGCTTACAGGGAAGGGGAAAACTGTTTTTT
TRBD2	TRBV18	few	TRBJ2-1	CASSSGTSGNWRYNEQFF	TGTGCCAGCTCATCCGGGACTAGCGGGAATTGGAGGTACAATGAGCAGTTCTTC
-	TRBV7-9	few	TRBJ2-7	CASSFVGSYEQYF	TGTGCCAGCAGCTTTGTCGGCTCCTACGAGCAGTACTTC
-	TRBV12-3/TRBV12-4	-	TRBJ1-4	CASSPGIGDTTNEKLFF	TGTGCCAGCAGTCCTGGTATAGGAGACACAACTAATGAAAAACTGTTTTTT
-	TRBV6-1	many	TRBJ2-7	CASRLRLGGAYEQYF	TGTGCCAGCAGACTCCGCTTAGGGGGAGCCTACGAGCAGTACTTC
TRBD1	TRBV7-2	many	TRBJ1-1	CASTMTGGINTEAFF	TGTGCCAGCACAATGACAGGGGGGATAAACACTGAAGCTTTCTTT
-	TRBV24-1	-	TRBJ2-3	CATSDTAVPADTQYF	TGTGCCACCAGTGATACGGCAGTTCCTGCAGATACGCAGTATTTT
-	TRBV20-1	-	TRBJ2-2	CSAEGQARELFF	TGCAGTGCGGAAGGGCAGGCCCGGGAGCTGTTTTTT
TRBD1	TRBV6-1	few	TRBJ2-2	CASMTGQGFSGELFF	TGTGCCAGCATGACGGGACAGGGTTTTTCCGGGGAGCTGTTTTTT
TRBD1	TRBV13	few	TRBJ1-5	CASSRGGTGNQPQHF	TGTGCCAGCAGCCGGGGAGGGACAGGGAATCAGCCCCAGCATTTT
TRBD1	TRBV25-1	once	TRBJ1-3	CASSPGQGPTGNTIYF	TGTGCCAGCAGTCCGGGACAGGGTCCGACTGGAAACACCATATATTTT